One and the same sample provided the 15 T cell receptor beta chains below, sequenced in a study of blood T cell repertoires in COVID-19. Sequencing used immunoSEQ multiplex PCR; TCRdb keeps in-frame clones, though not all of them. Here the sample spans approximately 110,000 clones, around 83% being singletons. The sample was peripheral blood. Receptors originate from a man between 65 and 85 years old with acute or convalescent COVID-19.

This clone was observed many times. The gene calls are TRBV5-8 and TRBJ1-2; unclear D gene. The CDR3 contains 11 residues. Germline CDR1 reads SGHTS; CDR2 reads YDEGEE. V was clipped by 1 base and J by 8 bases, with 6 bases between them. CDR3 region: CASSLNRGYTF. The DNA of the CDR3 is TGTGCCAGCAGCTTGAACAGAGGCTACACCTTC. Using reference TRBV5-8 and TRBJ1-2 for the parts outside the CDR3, the full variable domain is EAGVTQSPTHLIKTRGQQATLRCSPISGHTSVYWYQQALGLGLQFLLWYDEGEERNRGNFPPRFSGRQFPNYSSELNVNALELEDSALYLCASSLNRGYTFGSGTRLTVV.

V gene TRBV5-1 combines with J gene TRBJ2-3; 8 bases fit TRBD1. The CDR3 is 13 amino acids. V shed 7 bases and J 6 bases; nucleotides not matched to a gene: 7. The germline gives CDR1 SGHRS, CDR2 YFSETQ. Here the CDR3 DNA reads TGCGCCAGCTCGACAGGGGACACGGATACGCAGTATTTT. This translates into CASSTGDTDTQYF. The full variable domain, its missing parts supplied by reference TRBV5-1 and TRBJ2-3, is KAGVTQTPRYLIKTRGQQVTLSCSPISGHRSVSWYQQTPGQGLQFLFEYFSETQRNKGNFPGRFSGRQFSNSRSEMNVSTLELGDSALYLCASSTGDTDTQYFGPGTRLTVL.

The gene calls are TRBV20-1 and TRBJ2-1; 9 bases agree with TRBD2. CDR3 length: 14 amino acids. Losses at the gene ends were 3 bases for V and 9 bases for J; bases not matched to a gene: 9. CDR1 and CDR2 (germline): DFQATT, SNEGSKA (reference sequence). CDR3 DNA: TGCAGTGCTAGTGGTAGCGGGAGTTCTAGTGAGCAGTTCTTC. This encodes CSASGSGSSSEQFF.

The count of this clone is one. The gene calls are TRBV3-1 (or the pseudogene TRBV3-2) and TRBJ2-1, with TRBD2 identical over 10 bases. V lost 1 base to trimming and J lost 10 bases; unmatched junction nucleotides: 7. CDR1 is LGHDT and CDR2 is YNNKEL in the germline V gene (reference sequence). The CDR3 spans 15 residues. CDR3 sequence reads: CASSQVLAGVGEQFF. CDR3 nucleotide sequence: TGTGCCAGCAGCCAAGTGCTAGCGGGGGTCGGAGAGCAGTTCTTC.

The CDR3 DNA reads as TGCGCCAGCAGTGACGGACAGGGGGACACCGGGGAGCTGTTTTTT. This sequence encodes CASSDGQGDTGELFF. This chain uses TRBV10-1 with TRBJ2-2; TRBD1 aligns across 10 bases. This CDR3 has 15 amino acids. The J segment lost 3 bases and the V segment lost 3 bases, leaving 1 base of the junction unmatched. In germline, CDR1 is WNHNN, CDR2 SYGVQD (reference sequence).

This chain's CDR3 is CASSLVRFIRDRATDTQYF. CDR3 bases: TGTGCCAGCAGCTTAGTAAGGTTTATTCGGGACAGGGCGACAGATACGCAGTATTTT. The genes are TRBV7-9 and TRBJ2-3, with 9 bases aligning to TRBD1. The length of the CDR3 is 19 residues. The V segment lost 1 base and the J segment 3 bases; nucleotides outside the gene matches: 14. From germline, CDR1 is SEHNR and CDR2 FQNEAQ (reference sequence).

The gene calls are TRBV5-6 and TRBJ1-6; 7 nucleotides line up with TRBD1. The CDR3 extends over 12 amino acids. Germline-derived CDR1 and CDR2 are SGHDT and YYEEEE. J was trimmed by 8 bases and V by 4 bases; bases with no gene match: 0. The CDR3 region is CASSTGDSPLHF. CDR3 bases: TGTGCCAGCAGCACAGGGGATTCACCCCTCCACTTT.

This clone was found a few times. The chain combines TRBV29-1 with TRBJ1-1; TRBD1 matches 9 bases. The CDR3 runs to 14 residues. J gave up 0 bases and V 6 bases, and 5 bases lay outside the gene matches. The germline CDR1 and CDR2 sequences are SQVTM and ANQGSEA. The CDR3 DNA reads as TGCAGCGTCGAGCGGGACAGGGTGAACACTGAAGCTTTCTTT. This gives the protein CSVERDRVNTEAFF.

The chain recombines TRBV6-4 with TRBJ2-7; D perhaps matches TRBD1 (6 bases). Per germline, CDR1 MRHNA and CDR2 SNTAGT. CDR3 size: 18 residues. Trimming pared 7 bases from V and 3 bases from J, leaving 28 bases between. The CDR3 coding sequence is TGTGCCAGCACCAAGTCCATCTATCCAGGGAAGGGGGACTACGAGCAGTACTTC. It yields the protein CASTKSIYPGKGDYEQYF.

This clone was recorded a few times. V usage is TRBV10-1 and J usage is TRBJ1-4; weak D call: TRBD1 (5 bases). The CDR3 consists of 18 residues. Trimming stripped 8 bases from V and 0 bases from J, with 22 bases between. Germline CDR1 reads WNHNN; CDR2 reads SYGVQD (reference sequence). DNA of the CDR3: TGCGCCAGCCGGTGGCAGGCTAGGGGTATTGCAACTAATGAAAAACTGTTTTTT. Translation: CASRWQARGIATNEKLFF.

The rearrangement uses TRBV5-1 and TRBJ2-7, with 10 bases fitting TRBD2. Germline V gene data show CDR1 as SGHRS and CDR2 as YFSETQ. J lost 6 bases, V lost 3 bases, and 9 bases had no gene match. The CDR3 covers 15 residues. This CDR3 is CASSWGTVAGGEQYF. DNA for the CDR3: TGCGCCAGCAGCTGGGGGACAGTAGCGGGGGGCGAGCAGTACTTC. The full variable domain, rest sourced from reference TRBV5-1 and TRBJ2-7, is KAGVTQTPRYLIKTRGQQVTLSCSPISGHRSVSWYQQTPGQGLQFLFEYFSETQRNKGNFPGRFSGRQFSNSRSEMNVSTLELGDSALYLCASSWGTVAGGEQYFGPGTRLTVT.

The J gene is TRBJ1-1, the V gene TRBV3-1 (or the pseudogene TRBV3-2); TRBD1 is a possible D gene (6 bases). CDR3 length equals 14 residues. CDR1 and CDR2 from the germline V gene are LGHDT and YNNKEL (reference sequence). V shed 3 bases and J shed 6 bases, with 14 bases lying between them. The CDR3 region has the DNA TGTGCCAGCAGCCAGCACAGGGAGGGGGCTGAAGCTTTCTTT. Translated, it gives CASSQHREGAEAFF.

J is TRBJ2-3 and V is TRBV9; D is uncertain. The CDR3 is made up of 13 amino acids. Trimming removed 0 bases from V and 3 bases from J, with 5 bases in between. The germline CDR1 and CDR2 sequences are SGDLS and YYNGEE. The CDR3 is CASSVDPTDTQYF. CDR3 DNA: TGTGCCAGCAGCGTAGATCCGACAGATACGCAGTATTTT.

The chain recombines TRBV6-2 or TRBV6-3 with TRBJ2-1, with D possibly being TRBD1 (6 bases). Germline CDR1 and CDR2: MNHEY and SVGEGT. The CDR3 spans 13 residues. The germline V and J ends were trimmed by 5 bases and 6 bases, with 11 bases remaining between them. CDR3 nucleotides: TGTGCCAGCAGTACAGGGTTGGCCAATGAGCAGTTCTTC. As protein: CASSTGLANEQFF.

CDR3 protein: CASSIWAGPEKLFF. The CDR3, as DNA: TGTGCCAGTAGTATTTGGGCAGGGCCTGAAAAACTGTTTTTT. The V call is TRBV19, the J call TRBJ1-4; weak D call: TRBD1 (5 bases). The germline gives CDR1 LNHDA, CDR2 SQIVND (reference sequence). Trimming took off 3 bases at V and 7 bases at J, with 12 bases between the two ends. CDR3 length equals 14 residues.